A single count supports the clone carrying this T cell receptor (beta chain). Its antigen is undetermined. Profiled with immunoSEQ multiplex PCR; TCRdb holds only in-frame clones, not every one. The profile shows roughly 130,000 clones, about 90% of them singletons. This sample is drawn from a study of cytomegalovirus exposure and HLA in healthy donors. CDR1 and CDR2 (germline): LNHDA, SQIVND (reference sequence). V was shortened by 9 bases and J by 10 bases, with 19 bases between the two germline ends. The CDR3 is 13 residues long. Notes on the study in general: Reports indicated that the classifier achieved high specificity and sensitivity in diagnosing cytomegalovirus status.

The receptor comes from a woman in her twenties or thirties in good health and CMV-seropositive. Sequenced: PBMCs. The V and J genes are TRBV19 and TRBJ2-1; weak D call: TRBD2 (6 bases). Here the CDR3 reads CASSPGPGREQFF. The CDR3 nucleotides are TGTGCCAGCTCCCCCGGCCCTGGGAGGGAGCAGTTCTTC.